These 8 T cell receptor beta chains came from one sample sequenced in a study of blood T cell repertoires in COVID-19. Produced via immunoSEQ multiplex PCR; TCRdb's table is partial and in-frame only. The table lists roughly 98,000 clones, around four fifths of them singletons. Material for sequencing was peripheral blood. Receptors originate from a woman in her 70s with active or convalescent COVID-19.

The chain couples TRBV7-2 to TRBJ2-7; 11 bases agree with TRBD1. Germline V gives CDR1 SGHTA, CDR2 FQGNSA. CDR3 length equals 15 residues. Losses at the gene ends were 3 bases for V and 3 bases for J; bases not matched to a gene: 4. The CDR3 nucleotides read TGTGCCAGCAGCTTTGCCGGGACAGGGGGCTACGAGCAGTACTTC. Its translation is CASSFAGTGGYEQYF.

The chain combines TRBV5-1 with TRBJ2-7; possible D gene TRBD1, 6 bases. CDR1 is SGHRS and CDR2 is YFSETQ in the germline V gene. With 2 bases removed from V and 0 bases from J, the gap between germline ends came to 12 bases. CDR3 length: 15 residues. The CDR3 spells CASSLNRDISYEQYF. As DNA, the CDR3 is TGCGCCAGCAGCTTAAACCGGGACATCTCCTACGAGCAGTACTTC.

This clone was recorded a few times. The chain employs TRBV4-1 and TRBJ2-7, with D maybe TRBD1 (6 bases). This CDR3 is 16 amino acids long. Looked up from germline, CDR1 is MGHRA and CDR2 is YSYEKL. V was shortened by 1 base and J by 2 bases, with 15 bases between the two germline ends. CDR3 sequence (DNA): TGCGCCAGCAGCCAAGCCCTCGGACAGTGGGCCTACGAGCAGTACTTC. This gives the protein CASSQALGQWAYEQYF.

The chain employs TRBV6-5 and TRBJ1-2; TRBD1 matches 7 bases. The CDR3 totals 14 residues. CDR1 is MNHEY, CDR2 SVGAGI, per germline. Germline trimming cut 2 bases from V and 8 bases from J; bases unmatched to any gene: 8. Written as DNA, the CDR3 is TGTGCCAGCAGTTACGGGACAGCCGGTGCGGGCTACACCTTC. This translates into CASSYGTAGAGYTF.

The rearrangement uses TRBV9 and TRBJ2-3; D is perhaps TRBD1 (6 bases). Trimming removed 3 bases from V and 3 bases from J, with 11 bases in between. The V gene's germline CDR1 is SGDLS and CDR2 YYNGEE. The CDR3 spans 14 residues. The DNA of the CDR3 is TGTGCCAGCAGCGCGGAAACAGGGACAGATACGCAGTATTTT. This sequence encodes CASSAETGTDTQYF.

The gene calls are TRBV3-1 (or the pseudogene TRBV3-2) and TRBJ1-4, with D unclear. V lost 2 bases and J 5 bases, leaving 9 bases between the germline ends. CDR1 and CDR2 (germline): LGHDT, YNNKEL (reference sequence). The CDR3 spans 14 residues. The CDR3 DNA reads as TGTGCCAGCAGCCAACGGGAACCAAATGAAAAACTGTTTTTT. Translated, it gives CASSQREPNEKLFF.

This clone was picked up one time. This chain links TRBV5-1 with TRBJ1-2, with D possibly matching TRBD1 (5 bases). Trimming took 4 bases from V and 0 from J, leaving 10 bases between them. This CDR3 has 14 amino acids. Germline CDR1 reads SGHRS; CDR2 reads YFSETQ. CDR3 sequence: CASSPQDPNYGYTF. Here the CDR3 DNA reads TGCGCCAGCAGCCCACAGGATCCTAACTATGGCTACACCTTC.

The chain is built from TRBV5-4 and TRBJ2-3; TRBD2 aligns across 10 bases. V lost 5 bases, J lost 5 bases, and 5 bases stayed unmatched. The germline V gene encodes CDR1 SGHNT and CDR2 YYREEE (reference sequence). This CDR3 region has 14 residues. The CDR3 loop is CASRLSGGGDTQYF. The CDR3 DNA is TGTGCCAGCAGATTGAGCGGGGGGGGAGATACGCAGTATTTT. Full variable domain (missing parts from reference TRBV5-4 and TRBJ2-3): ETGVTQSPTHLIKTRGQQVTLRCSSQSGHNTVSWYQQALGQGPQFIFQYYREEENGRGNFPPRFSGLQFPNYSSELNVNALELDDSALYLCASRLSGGGDTQYFGPGTRLTVL.